This T cell receptor beta chain was obtained from a study of naive and memory T cell subsets. Germline CDR1 reads ENHRY; CDR2 reads SYGVKD. This CDR3 region has 16 residues. V shed 0 bases and J shed 0 bases, with 9 bases lying between them. This clonotype was recorded a few times. Ligated cDNA underwent four rounds of PCR with nested alpha and beta constant region primers and SP2. Alpha and beta constant region primers primed reverse transcription for blood and skin samples. TCRdb fed the 5' RACE reads into MiXCR, producing one record per CDR3 protein. Of more than 50,000 distinct CDR3 sequences listed, 6.5% to 9% are singletons. TCR cDNA received a 3' ligated oligonucleotide that carried a UMI. Whole-blood samples were less than 3 ml of peripheral blood from healthy adult volunteers.

The rearrangement links TRBV10-3 to TRBJ2-4, with no clear D. The clonotype comes from a female donor in good health. In DNA, the CDR3 is TGTGCCATCAGTGAGTCCGGAAGCCTAGCCAAAAACATTCAGTACTTC. This sequence encodes CAISESGSLAKNIQYF.